This TCR beta chain was sequenced in a study of T cells in Graves' hyperthyroidism and ophthalmopathy. Study findings and constraints: Blood shared most expanded thyroid clonotypes above 0.001.

The CDR3 runs 16 residues. This clonotype was detected many times. Its antigen is not identified. RNA transcripts were the template for amplifying TCR beta CDR3 regions. The HTBI primer set was used in a first-round RT-PCR of the TCR CDR3. TCRdb processed the multiplex PCR reads anew with MiXCR; each CDR3 protein has one entry. The sample holds 500,000 to 650,000 distinct CDR3 sequences, roughly 21% seen once. Ophthalmopathy cases scored 3 or more on the Clinical Activity Score and 4 or more on NOSPECS grade, with duration below 3 months. Criteria for exclusion of patients were uncontrolled infection, other autoimmune disease, pregnancy or lactation. Fresh 10 ml peripheral blood yielded PBMCs.

V and J are TRBV3-2 and TRBJ2-1. TRBV3-2 is marked as a pseudogene. This receptor was taken from a man aged 40-55 years with Graves' ophthalmopathy. Sequenced material: blood. CDR3 region: CASSQVLPSSYNEQFF. CDR3 nucleotide sequence: TGTGCCAGCAGCCAGGTCCTTCCAAGCTCCTACAATGAGCAGTTCTTC.